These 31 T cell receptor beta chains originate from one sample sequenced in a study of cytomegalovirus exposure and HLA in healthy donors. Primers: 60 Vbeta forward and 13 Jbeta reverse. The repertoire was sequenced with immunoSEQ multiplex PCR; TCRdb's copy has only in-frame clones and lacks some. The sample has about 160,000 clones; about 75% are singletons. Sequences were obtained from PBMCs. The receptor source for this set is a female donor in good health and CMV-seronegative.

CDR3 sequence: CASGERVGIYEQFF. DNA for the CDR3: TGTGCCAGCGGGGAGCGGGTAGGGATCTATGAGCAGTTCTTC. The J gene is TRBJ2-1, the V gene TRBV27; perhaps TRBD2 as D (6 bases). CDR3 size: 14 residues. V was trimmed by 8 bases and J by 8 bases, leaving 19 bases between them. The germline gives CDR1 MNHEY, CDR2 SMNVEV (reference sequence).

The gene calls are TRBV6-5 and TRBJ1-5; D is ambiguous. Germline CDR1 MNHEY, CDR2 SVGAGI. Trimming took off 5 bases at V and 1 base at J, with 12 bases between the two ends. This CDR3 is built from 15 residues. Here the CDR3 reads CASSGRAGSNQPQHF. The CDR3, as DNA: TGTGCCAGCAGTGGACGGGCGGGAAGCAATCAGCCCCAGCATTTT.

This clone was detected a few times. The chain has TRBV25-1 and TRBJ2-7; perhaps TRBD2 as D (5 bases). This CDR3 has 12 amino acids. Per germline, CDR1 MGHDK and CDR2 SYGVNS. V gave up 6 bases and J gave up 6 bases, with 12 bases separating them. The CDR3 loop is CASRDLSGEQYF. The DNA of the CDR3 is TGTGCCAGCAGAGACCTAAGCGGCGAGCAGTACTTC.

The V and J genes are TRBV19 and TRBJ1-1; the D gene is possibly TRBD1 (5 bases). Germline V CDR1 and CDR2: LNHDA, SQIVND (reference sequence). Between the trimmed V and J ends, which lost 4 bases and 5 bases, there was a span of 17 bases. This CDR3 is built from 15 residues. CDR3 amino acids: CASSTEAGHRTEAFF. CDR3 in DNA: TGTGCCAGTAGTACCGAAGCGGGGCATCGGACTGAAGCTTTCTTT. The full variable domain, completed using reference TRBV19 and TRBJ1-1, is DGGITQSPKYLFRKEGQNVTLSCEQNLNHDAMYWYRQDPGQGLRLIYYSQIVNDFQKGDIAEGYSVSREKKESFPLTVTSAQKNPTAFYLCASSTEAGHRTEAFFGQGTRLTVV.

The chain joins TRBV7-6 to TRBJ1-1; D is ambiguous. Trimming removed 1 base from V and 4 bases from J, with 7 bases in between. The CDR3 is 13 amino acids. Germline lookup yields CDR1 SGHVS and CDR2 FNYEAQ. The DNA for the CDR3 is TGTGCCAGCAGCTTAGAAGCGAGCACTGAAGCTTTCTTT. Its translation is CASSLEASTEAFF.

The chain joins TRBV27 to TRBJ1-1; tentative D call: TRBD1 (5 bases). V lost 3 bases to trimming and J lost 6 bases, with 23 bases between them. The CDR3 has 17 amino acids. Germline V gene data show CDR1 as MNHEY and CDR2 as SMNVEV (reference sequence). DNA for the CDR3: TGTGCCAGCAGTTTCGTTACCGGCCAGGGTCTGTTTTCTGAAGCTTTCTTT. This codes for CASSFVTGQGLFSEAFF.

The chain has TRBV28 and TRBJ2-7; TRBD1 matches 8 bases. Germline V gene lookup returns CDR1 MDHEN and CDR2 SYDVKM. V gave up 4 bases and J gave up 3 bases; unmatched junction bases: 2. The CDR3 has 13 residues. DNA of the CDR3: TGTGCCAGCAGTTGGACAGGGTTCTACGAGCAGTACTTC. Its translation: CASSWTGFYEQYF.

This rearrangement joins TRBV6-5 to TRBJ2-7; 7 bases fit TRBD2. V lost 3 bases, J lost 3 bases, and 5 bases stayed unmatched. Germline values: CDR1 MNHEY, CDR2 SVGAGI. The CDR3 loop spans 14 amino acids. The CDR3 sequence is CASSYYRGDYEQYF. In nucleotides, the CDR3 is TGTGCCAGCAGTTATTACCGGGGGGACTACGAGCAGTACTTC.

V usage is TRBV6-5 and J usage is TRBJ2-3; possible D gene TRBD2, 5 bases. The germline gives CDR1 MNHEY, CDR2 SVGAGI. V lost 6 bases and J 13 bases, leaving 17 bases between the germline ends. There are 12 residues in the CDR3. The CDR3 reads CASSPDSVSEYF. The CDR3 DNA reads TGTGCCAGCAGCCCGGACTCGGTTTCCGAGTATTTT.

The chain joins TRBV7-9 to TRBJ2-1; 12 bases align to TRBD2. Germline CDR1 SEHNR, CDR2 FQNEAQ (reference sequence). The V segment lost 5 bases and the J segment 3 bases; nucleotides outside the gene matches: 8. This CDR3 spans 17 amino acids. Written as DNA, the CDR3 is TGTGCCAGCAGCAAATTAACTAGCGGGAGGTACTACAATGAGCAGTTCTTC. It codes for CASSKLTSGRYYNEQFF.

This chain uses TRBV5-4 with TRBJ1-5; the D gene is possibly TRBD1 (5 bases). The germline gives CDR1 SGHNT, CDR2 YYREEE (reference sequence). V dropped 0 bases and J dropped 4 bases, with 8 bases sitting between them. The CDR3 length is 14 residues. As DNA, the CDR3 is TGTGCCAGCAGCTTGGCGGGGGGAAATCAGCCCCAGCATTTT. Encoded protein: CASSLAGGNQPQHF. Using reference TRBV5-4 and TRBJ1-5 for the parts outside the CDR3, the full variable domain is ETGVTQSPTHLIKTRGQQVTLRCSSQSGHNTVSWYQQALGQGPQFIFQYYREEENGRGNFPPRFSGLQFPNYSSELNVNALELDDSALYLCASSLAGGNQPQHFGDGTRLSIL.

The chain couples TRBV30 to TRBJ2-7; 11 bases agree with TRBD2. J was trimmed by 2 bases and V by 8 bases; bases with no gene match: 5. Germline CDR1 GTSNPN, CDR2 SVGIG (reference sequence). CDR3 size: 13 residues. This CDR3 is CALSGRETYEQYF. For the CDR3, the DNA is TGTGCCCTTAGCGGGAGGGAAACCTACGAGCAGTACTTC.

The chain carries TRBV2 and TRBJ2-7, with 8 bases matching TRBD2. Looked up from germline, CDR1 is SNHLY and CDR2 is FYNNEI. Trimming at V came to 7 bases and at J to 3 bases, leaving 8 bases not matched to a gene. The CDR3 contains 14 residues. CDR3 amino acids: CASTLEGTSYEQYF. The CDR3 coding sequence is TGTGCCAGCACCCTAGAGGGGACTAGCTACGAGCAGTACTTC.

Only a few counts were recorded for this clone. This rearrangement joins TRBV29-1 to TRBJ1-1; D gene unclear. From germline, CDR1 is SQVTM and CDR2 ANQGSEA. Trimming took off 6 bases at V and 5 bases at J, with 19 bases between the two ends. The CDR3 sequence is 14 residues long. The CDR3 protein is CSVLTEKRVTEAFF. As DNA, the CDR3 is TGCAGCGTCCTTACCGAAAAGAGGGTTACTGAAGCTTTCTTT.

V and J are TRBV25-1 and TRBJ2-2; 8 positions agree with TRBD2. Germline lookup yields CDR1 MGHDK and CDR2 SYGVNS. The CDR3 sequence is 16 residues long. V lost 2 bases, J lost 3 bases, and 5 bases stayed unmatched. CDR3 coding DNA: TGTGCCAGCAGTGAAGATCTAGCGGGTTACACCGGGGAGCTGTTTTTT. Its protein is CASSEDLAGYTGELFF. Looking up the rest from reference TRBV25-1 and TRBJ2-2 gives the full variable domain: EADIYQTPRYLVIGTGKKITLECSQTMGHDKMYWYQQDPGMELHLIHYSYGVNSTEKGDLSSESTVSRIRTEHFPLTLESARPSHTSQYLCASSEDLAGYTGELFFGEGSRLTVL.

CDR3 in DNA: TGTGCCAGCAGTTTATGGCTACCGACCAGGGGCACCGGGGAGCTGTTTTTT. Amino acid sequence: CASSLWLPTRGTGELFF. The chain is built from TRBV27 and TRBJ2-2, with a tentative D call TRBD1 (6 bases). The CDR3 sequence is 17 residues long. The ends were cut back, 1 base at V and 4 bases at J, with 16 bases in the middle. The germline gives CDR1 MNHEY, CDR2 SMNVEV (reference sequence).

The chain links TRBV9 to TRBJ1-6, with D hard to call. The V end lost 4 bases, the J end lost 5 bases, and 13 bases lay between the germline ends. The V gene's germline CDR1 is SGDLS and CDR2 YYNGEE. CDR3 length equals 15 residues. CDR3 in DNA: TGTGCCAGCAGCATAAGGGCGGGGAATAATTCACCCCTCCACTTT. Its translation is CASSIRAGNNSPLHF. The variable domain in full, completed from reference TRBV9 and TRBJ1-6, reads DSGVTQTPKHLITATGQRVTLRCSPRSGDLSVYWYQQSLDQGLQFLIQYYNGEERAKGNILERFSAQQFPDLHSELNLSSLELGDSALYFCASSIRAGNNSPLHFGNGTRLTVT.

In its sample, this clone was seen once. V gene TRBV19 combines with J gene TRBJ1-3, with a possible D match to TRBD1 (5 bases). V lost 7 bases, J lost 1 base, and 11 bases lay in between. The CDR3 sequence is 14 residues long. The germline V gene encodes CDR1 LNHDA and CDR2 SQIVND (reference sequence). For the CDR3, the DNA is TGTGCCAGTAATCAGGGCGGTTCTGGAAACACCATATATTTT. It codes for CASNQGGSGNTIYF.

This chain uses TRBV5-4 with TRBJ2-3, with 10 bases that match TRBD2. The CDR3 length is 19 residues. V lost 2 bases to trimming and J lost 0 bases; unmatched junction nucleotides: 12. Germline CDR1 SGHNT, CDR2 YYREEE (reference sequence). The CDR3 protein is CASSFPSGGDNPSTDTQYF. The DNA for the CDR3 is TGTGCCAGCAGCTTCCCTAGCGGGGGCGACAATCCTAGCACAGATACGCAGTATTTT. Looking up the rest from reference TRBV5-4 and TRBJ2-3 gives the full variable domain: ETGVTQSPTHLIKTRGQQVTLRCSSQSGHNTVSWYQQALGQGPQFIFQYYREEENGRGNFPPRFSGLQFPNYSSELNVNALELDDSALYLCASSFPSGGDNPSTDTQYFGPGTRLTVL.

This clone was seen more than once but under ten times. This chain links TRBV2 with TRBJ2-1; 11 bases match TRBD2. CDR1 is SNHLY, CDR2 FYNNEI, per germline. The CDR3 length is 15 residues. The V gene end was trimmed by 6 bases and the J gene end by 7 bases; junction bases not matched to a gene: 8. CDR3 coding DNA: TGTGCCAGCAGACGGACTGGACTAGCGGGTAATGAGCAGTTCTTC. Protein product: CASRRTGLAGNEQFF.

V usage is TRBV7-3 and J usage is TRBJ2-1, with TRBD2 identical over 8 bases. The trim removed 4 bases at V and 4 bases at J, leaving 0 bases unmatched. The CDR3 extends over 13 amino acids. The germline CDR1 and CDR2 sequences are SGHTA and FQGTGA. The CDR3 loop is CASSSGGYNEQFF. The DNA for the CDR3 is TGTGCCAGCAGCTCGGGGGGGTACAATGAGCAGTTCTTC.

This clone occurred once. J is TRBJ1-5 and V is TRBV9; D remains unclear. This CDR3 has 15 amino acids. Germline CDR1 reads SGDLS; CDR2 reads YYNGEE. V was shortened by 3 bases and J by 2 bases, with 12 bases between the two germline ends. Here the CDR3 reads CASSGGTHGNQPQHF. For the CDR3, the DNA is TGTGCCAGCAGCGGAGGAACTCACGGCAATCAGCCCCAGCATTTT. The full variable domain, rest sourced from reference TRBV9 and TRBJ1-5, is DSGVTQTPKHLITATGQRVTLRCSPRSGDLSVYWYQQSLDQGLQFLIQYYNGEERAKGNILERFSAQQFPDLHSELNLSSLELGDSALYFCASSGGTHGNQPQHFGDGTRLSIL.

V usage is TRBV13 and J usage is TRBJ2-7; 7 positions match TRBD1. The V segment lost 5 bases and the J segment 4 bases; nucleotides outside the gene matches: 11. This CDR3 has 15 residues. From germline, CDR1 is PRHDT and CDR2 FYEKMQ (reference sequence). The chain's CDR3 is CASSPPGGKLYEQYF. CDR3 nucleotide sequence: TGTGCCAGCAGCCCGCCAGGGGGAAAACTATACGAGCAGTACTTC.

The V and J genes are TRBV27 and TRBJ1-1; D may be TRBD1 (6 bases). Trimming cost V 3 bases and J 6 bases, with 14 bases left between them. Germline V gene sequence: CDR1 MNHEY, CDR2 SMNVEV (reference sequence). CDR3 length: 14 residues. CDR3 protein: CASSLTTGFAEAFF. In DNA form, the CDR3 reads TGTGCCAGCAGTTTGACCACAGGGTTCGCTGAAGCTTTCTTT.

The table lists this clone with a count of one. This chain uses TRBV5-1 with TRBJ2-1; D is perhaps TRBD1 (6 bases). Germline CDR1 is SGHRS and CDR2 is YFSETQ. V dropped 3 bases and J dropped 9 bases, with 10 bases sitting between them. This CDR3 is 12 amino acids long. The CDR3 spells CASSSHRAEQFF. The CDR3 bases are TGCGCCAGCAGCTCACACAGGGCTGAGCAGTTCTTC.

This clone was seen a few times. The DNA of the CDR3 is TGCGCCAGCAGCCAAGAAGGGGTGAGAAAATTGAACACTGAAGCTTTCTTT. Translated: CASSQEGVRKLNTEAFF. The chain links TRBV4-1 to TRBJ1-1, with D possibly TRBD1 on 5 matching bases. Germline values: CDR1 MGHRA, CDR2 YSYEKL. CDR3 size: 17 residues. Between the trimmed V and J ends, which lost 0 bases and 0 bases, there was a span of 14 bases.

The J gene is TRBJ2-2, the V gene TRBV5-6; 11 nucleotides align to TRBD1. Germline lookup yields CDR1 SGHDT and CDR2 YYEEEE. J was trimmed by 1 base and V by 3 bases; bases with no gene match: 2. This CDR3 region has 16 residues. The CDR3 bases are TGTGCCAGCAGCTGGACAGGGGGCTTGAACACCGGGGAGCTGTTTTTT. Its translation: CASSWTGGLNTGELFF.

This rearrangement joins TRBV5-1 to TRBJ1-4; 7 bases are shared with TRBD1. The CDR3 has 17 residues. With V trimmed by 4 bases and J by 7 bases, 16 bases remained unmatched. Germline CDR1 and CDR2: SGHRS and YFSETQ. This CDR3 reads CASSLGLPGQRGEKLFF. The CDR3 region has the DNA TGCGCCAGCAGCCTTGGGCTTCCGGGACAGAGGGGTGAAAAACTGTTTTTT.

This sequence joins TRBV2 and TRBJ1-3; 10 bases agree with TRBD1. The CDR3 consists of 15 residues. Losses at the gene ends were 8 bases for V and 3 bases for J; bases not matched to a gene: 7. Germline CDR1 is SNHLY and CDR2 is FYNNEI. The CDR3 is CASFRQGAGGNTIYF. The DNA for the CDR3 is TGTGCCAGCTTTCGACAGGGGGCCGGTGGAAACACCATATATTTT. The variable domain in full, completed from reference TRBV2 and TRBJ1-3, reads EPEVTQTPSHQVTQMGQEVILRCVPISNHLYFYWYRQILGQKVEFLVSFYNNEISEKSEIFDDQFSVERPDGSNFTLKIRSTKLEDSAMYFCASFRQGAGGNTIYFGEGSWLTVV.

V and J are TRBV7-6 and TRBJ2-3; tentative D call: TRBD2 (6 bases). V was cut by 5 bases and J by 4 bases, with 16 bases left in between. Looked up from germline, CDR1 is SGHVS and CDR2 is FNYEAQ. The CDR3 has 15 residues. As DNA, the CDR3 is TGTGCCAGCAGCCTGGCGGCGGGGTCACCAGATACGCAGTATTTT. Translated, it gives CASSLAAGSPDTQYF.

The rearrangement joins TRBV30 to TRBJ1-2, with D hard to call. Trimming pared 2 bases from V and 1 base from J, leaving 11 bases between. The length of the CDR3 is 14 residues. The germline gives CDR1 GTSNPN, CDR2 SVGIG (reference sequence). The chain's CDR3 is CAWSKLSLNYGYTF. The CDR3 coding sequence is TGTGCCTGGAGTAAACTGTCGCTTAACTATGGCTACACCTTC.